These 20 T cell receptor beta chains were all obtained from the same sample, sequenced in a study of CD8+ T cells in alopecia areata. Extracted RNA was reverse transcribed, and the resulting cDNA served as sequencing template. Assay: immunoSEQ multiplex PCR; the TCRdb copy retains only in-frame clones and omits some. The profile shows about 120,000 clones, approximately 60% of them singletons. The sample taken for sequencing was CD4+ T cells sorted from blood. These receptors came from a human donor in good health.

This clone was observed a handful of times. DNA of the CDR3: TGTGCCAGTTGTAGCAGTCCCTTACAATGGTCGACGCAGTATTTT. It is translated as CASCSSPLQWSTQYF. The V gene is TRBV19, the J gene TRBJ2-3; D ambiguous. This CDR3 comprises 15 residues. Per the germline V gene, CDR1 is LNHDA and CDR2 is SQIVND (reference sequence). V was cut by 8 bases and J by 9 bases, with 24 bases left in between.

The V gene is TRBV4-1, the J gene TRBJ2-7; no definite D call. Germline V gene data show CDR1 as MGHRA and CDR2 as YSYEKL. The CDR3 runs 15 residues. V was pared by 0 bases and J by 5 bases, with 14 bases between. The CDR3 region has the DNA TGCGCCAGCAGCCAAGATCCCGGACGAGGCGACGAGCAGTACTTC. Residues: CASSQDPGRGDEQYF.

This clone has a handful of counts. The chain joins TRBV6-1 to TRBJ2-7; no definite D call. The V end lost 6 bases, the J end lost 9 bases, and 12 bases lay between the germline ends. The CDR3 is 11 residues long. CDR1 MNHNS and CDR2 SASEGT come from the germline V gene. The DNA for the CDR3 is TGTGCCAGCAGCGTTTCAGGACCGCAGTACTTC. Its protein is CASSVSGPQYF.

Comment on this clone: Other DNA sequences in this specimen translate into the identical CDR3. The rearrangement uses TRBV7-9 and TRBJ2-3, with unresolved D. V dropped 5 bases and J dropped 4 bases, with 7 bases sitting between them. The CDR3 is 12 amino acids. Germline V gene data show CDR1 as SEHNR and CDR2 as FQNEAQ (reference sequence). The CDR3 loop reads CASSPAPDTQYF. CDR3 bases: TGTGCCAGCAGCCCGGCGCCAGATACGCAGTATTTT.

This clone was seen a handful of times. The gene calls are TRBV6-6 and TRBJ1-2; the match to TRBD1 covers 8 bases. Looked up from germline, CDR1 is MNHNY and CDR2 is SVGAGI (reference sequence). The CDR3 extends over 13 amino acids. V gave up 6 bases and J gave up 8 bases; unmatched junction bases: 8. The CDR3 reads CASSEDRDRGYTF. The DNA for the CDR3 is TGTGCCAGCAGCGAGGACAGGGACCGGGGCTACACCTTC.

A few counts support this clone. The chain links TRBV10-3 to TRBJ2-7; no firm D call. Per the germline V gene, CDR1 is ENHRY and CDR2 is SYGVKD. The CDR3 length is 15 residues. V was pared by 0 bases and J by 2 bases, with 11 bases between. The CDR3 coding sequence is TGTGCCATCAGTGAGTCGAGTGCCTCAACCTACGAGCAGTACTTC. As protein: CAISESSASTYEQYF.

The chain couples TRBV7-2 to TRBJ2-3; a possible D gene is TRBD1 (6 bases). Between the trimmed V and J ends, which lost 2 bases and 4 bases, there was a span of 10 bases. The CDR3 loop spans 14 amino acids. Germline V CDR1 and CDR2: SGHTA, FQGNSA. CDR3 region: CASSLNRVPDTQYF. Here the CDR3 DNA reads TGTGCCAGCAGCTTAAACAGGGTCCCAGATACGCAGTATTTT.

The J gene is TRBJ1-2, the V gene TRBV10-3; D is uncertain. Trimming pared 3 bases from V and 4 bases from J, leaving 12 bases between. The CDR3 is 14 residues long. Germline loops: CDR1 ENHRY, CDR2 SYGVKD. CDR3 in amino acids: CAISDIPWTYGYTF. The CDR3, as DNA: TGTGCCATCAGTGACATTCCATGGACCTATGGCTACACCTTC.

The chain is built from TRBV5-1 and TRBJ2-7; D possibly corresponds to TRBD1 (6 bases). Trimming removed 0 bases from V and 3 bases from J, with 7 bases in between. CDR3 length equals 13 residues. From germline, CDR1 is SGHRS and CDR2 YFSETQ. CDR3 nucleotides: TGCGCCAGCAGCTTGGGGACAGTCTACGAGCAGTACTTC. Translation: CASSLGTVYEQYF. The entire variable domain, with the rest obtained from reference TRBV5-1 and TRBJ2-7, is as follows: KAGVTQTPRYLIKTRGQQVTLSCSPISGHRSVSWYQQTPGQGLQFLFEYFSETQRNKGNFPGRFSGRQFSNSRSEMNVSTLELGDSALYLCASSLGTVYEQYFGPGTRLTVT.

This clone has a handful of counts. CDR3 amino acids: CASSLTGTNNQPQHF. The CDR3 DNA sequence: TGTGCCAGCAGCTTGACAGGGACGAACAATCAGCCCCAGCATTTT. V and J are TRBV27 and TRBJ1-5, with TRBD1 identical over 7 bases. The CDR3 sequence is 15 residues long. Germline trimming cut 6 bases from V and 3 bases from J; bases unmatched to any gene: 8. CDR1 is MNHEY, CDR2 SMNVEV, per germline (reference sequence).

V is TRBV6-5 and J is TRBJ2-4; D tentatively reads TRBD1 or TRBD2 (5 bases each). CDR1 is MNHEY, CDR2 SVGAGI, per germline. The CDR3 has 16 amino acids. Between the trimmed V and J ends, which lost 0 bases and 0 bases, there was a span of 9 bases. The CDR3 region is CASSYSGDRAKNIQYF. In nucleotides, the CDR3 is TGTGCCAGCAGTTACTCGGGAGACAGAGCCAAAAACATTCAGTACTTC.

This clone was found once. The genes are TRBV9 and TRBJ2-1; maybe TRBD1 (5 bases). Trimming pared 0 bases from V and 7 bases from J, leaving 8 bases between. CDR3 length equals 13 residues. Germline V gene lookup returns CDR1 SGDLS and CDR2 YYNGEE. CDR3: CASSVARANEQFF. The CDR3 region has the DNA TGTGCCAGCAGCGTAGCCAGGGCGAATGAGCAGTTCTTC.

This clone was counted only a few times. V gene TRBV29-1 combines with J gene TRBJ2-5, with D uncertain. Germline CDR1 and CDR2: SQVTM and ANQGSEA. The V end was cut by 0 bases, the J end by 1 base, with 3 bases between. The CDR3 runs 12 residues. The CDR3 spells CSVEESQETQYF. CDR3 nucleotides: TGCAGCGTTGAAGAGTCCCAAGAGACCCAGTACTTC.

This chain joins TRBV7-9 and TRBJ2-1, with D possibly called TRBD1 or TRBD2 (5 bases each). The V end was cut by 1 base, the J end by 7 bases, with 8 bases between. The CDR3 spans 13 residues. CDR1 and CDR2 (germline): SEHNR, FQNEAQ (reference sequence). The CDR3 coding sequence is TGTGCCAGCAGCTTAGGGGACGCAAATGAGCAGTTCTTC. Residues: CASSLGDANEQFF.

This clone was counted only a few times. The chain employs TRBV29-1 and TRBJ1-1; the D is unclear. The CDR3 sequence is 13 residues long. Germline V gives CDR1 SQVTM, CDR2 ANQGSEA. V was pared by 0 bases and J by 11 bases, with 16 bases between. The CDR3 DNA is TGCAGCGTTGAAGAGGTCCAGACGAACGGGGCTTTCTTT. Encoded protein: CSVEEVQTNGAFF.

This clone was seen a handful of times. The gene calls are TRBV28 and TRBJ2-4, with 8 bases lining up with TRBD1. J was trimmed by 1 base and V by 4 bases; bases with no gene match: 9. This CDR3 contains 17 residues. Germline V gene lookup returns CDR1 MDHEN and CDR2 SYDVKM. In DNA form, the CDR3 reads TGTGCCAGCAGTTCCAGCAGGGGGCGGGATGCCAAAAACATTCAGTACTTC. It is translated as CASSSSRGRDAKNIQYF.

The count of this clone is one. V and J are TRBV27 and TRBJ1-6; D may be TRBD1 (6 bases). The CDR3 runs to 13 residues. V lost 6 bases, J lost 8 bases, and 11 bases lay in between. CDR1 is MNHEY, CDR2 SMNVEV, per germline (reference sequence). The CDR3 DNA reads TGTGCCAGCAGACCTAGACAGGATTCACCCCTCCACTTT. Protein: CASRPRQDSPLHF.

V usage is TRBV29-1 and J usage is TRBJ1-2; no definite D call. Trimming left V 4 bases short and J 0 bases short, with 6 bases between. Germline CDR1 and CDR2: SQVTM and ANQGSEA. This CDR3 has 12 amino acids. Here the CDR3 reads CSVVSPNYGYTF. CDR3 coding DNA: TGCAGCGTTGTGAGCCCTAACTATGGCTACACCTTC.

The chain combines TRBV2 with TRBJ1-5; D not certain. Looked up from germline, CDR1 is SNHLY and CDR2 is FYNNEI. The germline V and J ends were trimmed by 6 bases and 4 bases, with 16 bases remaining between them. This CDR3 is 15 amino acids long. The CDR3 region is CASRARDTTNQPQHF. CDR3 nucleotide sequence: TGTGCCAGCAGAGCGAGAGACACCACGAATCAGCCCCAGCATTTT.

The gene calls are TRBV5-1 and TRBJ2-5; 10 positions match TRBD2. CDR1 SGHRS and CDR2 YFSETQ come from the germline V gene. The CDR3 loop spans 18 amino acids. V trimming: 0 bases; J trimming: 5 bases; junction bases outside the gene matches: 13. The CDR3 sequence is CASSLAPLAGALTETQYF. The CDR3 coding sequence is TGCGCCAGCAGCTTGGCACCCCTAGCGGGGGCCCTCACGGAGACCCAGTACTTC.